The 7 T cell receptor beta chains presented below share a single source sample, sequenced in a study of T cells in Graves' hyperthyroidism and ophthalmopathy. Template material for amplifying TCR beta CDR3 regions consisted of RNA transcripts. Initially, a first-round RT-PCR of the TCR CDR3 employed the HTBI primer set. TCRdb passed the multiplex PCR reads through MiXCR, listing each CDR3 protein once. Altogether about 330,000 distinct CDR3 sequences are present, around 15% being singletons, with the ten largest covering roughly 35%. Sequenced sample: blood. These receptors were collected from a woman aged 40 to 50 with Graves' ophthalmopathy.

The V and J genes are TRBV20-1 and TRBJ2-3; TRBD2 aligns across 14 bases. The germline gives CDR1 DFQATT, CDR2 SNEGSKA (reference sequence). V was clipped by 2 bases and J by 4 bases; unmatched bases: 11. The CDR3 extends over 18 amino acids. The DNA for the CDR3 is TGCAGTGCTAGAAAACCCCCGGGACTAGCGGGAGTGGCAGATACGCAGTATTTT. Protein: CSARKPPGLAGVADTQYF.

This clonotype was picked up many times. The rearrangement joins TRBV3-1 to TRBJ1-6; D not resolved. The V and J ends lost 3 bases and 6 bases respectively, with 18 bases between them. The CDR3 spans 17 residues. CDR1 and CDR2 (germline): LGHDT, YNNKEL (reference sequence). CDR3 in DNA: TGTGCCAGCAGCCACCTCCCAACGACAAACTTTAATTCACCCCTCCACTTT. Protein: CASSHLPTTNFNSPLHF.

This sequence joins TRBV12-3 or TRBV12-4 and TRBJ1-1, with D tentatively TRBD1 (6 bases). Between the trimmed V and J ends, which lost 7 bases and 3 bases, there was a span of 15 bases. This CDR3 comprises 14 residues. The CDR3 sequence: CASNPKGGYTEAFF. CDR3 DNA: TGTGCCAGCAACCCAAAGGGGGGGTACACTGAAGCTTTCTTT.

The V gene is TRBV25-1, the J gene TRBJ2-1, with TRBD2 identical over 14 bases. Germline assignment: CDR1 MGHDK and CDR2 SYGVNS. This CDR3 spans 20 amino acids. V dropped 3 bases and J dropped 2; count of bases not matched to a gene: 12. CDR3 sequence reads: CASSDLGATSGRAAYNEQFF. The CDR3 DNA reads TGTGCCAGCAGTGATTTGGGGGCGACTAGCGGGAGGGCCGCCTACAATGAGCAGTTCTTC.

V gene TRBV2 combines with J gene TRBJ1-6; TRBD1 is a possible D gene (5 bases). V was pared by 9 bases and J by 0 bases, with 12 bases between. The CDR3 spans 15 residues. Germline values: CDR1 SNHLY, CDR2 FYNNEI. CDR3: CARSQATSYNSPLHF. In nucleotides, the CDR3 is TGTGCCAGGTCACAGGCGACCTCCTATAATTCACCCCTCCACTTT.

This clonotype was counted ten times or more. The V call is TRBV2, the J call TRBJ1-2; D not certain. V gave up 4 bases and J gave up 5 bases, with 14 bases separating them. Germline V lookup: CDR1 SNHLY, CDR2 FYNNEI. The CDR3 runs to 14 residues. CDR3 loop: CASSAVIGQYGYTF. Written as DNA, the CDR3 is TGTGCCAGCAGTGCGGTTATTGGGCAGTATGGCTACACCTTC. Drawing the rest from reference TRBV2 and TRBJ1-2, the complete variable domain is EPEVTQTPSHQVTQMGQEVILRCVPISNHLYFYWYRQILGQKVEFLVSFYNNEISEKSEIFDDQFSVERPDGSNFTLKIRSTKLEDSAMYFCASSAVIGQYGYTFGSGTRLTVV.

The V and J genes are TRBV4-1 and TRBJ2-5, with no clear D. The V and J ends lost 2 bases and 5 bases respectively, with 9 bases between them. This CDR3 has 13 amino acids. From germline, CDR1 is MGHRA and CDR2 YSYEKL. The CDR3 loop is CASSQSGWETQYF. CDR3 bases: TGCGCCAGCAGCCAATCCGGGTGGGAGACCCAGTACTTC.